These 6 T cell receptor beta chains were all obtained from the same sample, sequenced in a study of shared clonotypes between healthy human individuals. Profiled with immunoSEQ multiplex PCR; TCRdb holds only in-frame clones, not every one. The table includes some 980,000 clones, about three quarters detected once. Sequenced input: memory CD4+ T cells sorted from blood. Subset specified: CD45RA-negative fraction. The receptor source for this set is a man in his late teens or twenties in good health.

This clone was detected many times. The chain recombines TRBV29-1 with TRBJ2-3; possible D gene TRBD2, 5 bases. The CDR3 contains 13 residues. Looked up from germline, CDR1 is SQVTM and CDR2 is ANQGSEA. Trimming took 3 bases from V and 4 from J, leaving 11 bases between them. The CDR3 bases are TGCAGCGTTGAGATGGCTAGCTCAGATACGCAGTATTTT. Amino acid sequence: CSVEMASSDTQYF.

With respect to this clone: Other DNA sequences in this sample translate to the same CDR3. The chain couples TRBV5-1 to TRBJ2-3; the match to TRBD2 covers 12 bases. This CDR3 has 16 residues. The junction had 5 bases not matched to a gene; V was cut back by 6 bases and J by 0 bases. CDR1 and CDR2 from the germline V gene are SGHRS and YFSETQ. DNA of the CDR3: TGCGCCAGCAAACTAGCGGGGGGCACTAGCACAGATACGCAGTATTTT. Amino acid sequence: CASKLAGGTSTDTQYF.

V gene TRBV5-1 combines with J gene TRBJ1-1; D perhaps matches TRBD1 (5 bases). The germline V gene has CDR1 SGHRS and CDR2 YFSETQ. With 2 bases removed from V and 6 bases from J, the gap between germline ends came to 14 bases. CDR3 length: 14 amino acids. The CDR3 DNA reads TGCGCCAGCAGCTTTGTTGGCAGGGACGCTGAAGCTTTCTTT. Protein: CASSFVGRDAEAFF.

The genes are TRBV6-6 and TRBJ2-3, with D possibly matching TRBD2 (6 bases). The CDR3 is 14 residues long. V was cut by 10 bases and J by 2 bases, with 16 bases left in between. The germline gives CDR1 MNHNY, CDR2 SVGAGI (reference sequence). The CDR3 DNA follows: TGTGCCACCCGGGCCGGGGGAAACACAGATACGCAGTATTTT. It codes for CATRAGGNTDTQYF.

V gene TRBV7-9 combines with J gene TRBJ1-4, with D possibly TRBD1 on 5 matching bases. Trimming removed 4 bases from V and 0 bases from J, with 12 bases in between. The CDR3 loop spans 16 amino acids. Germline lookup yields CDR1 SEHNR and CDR2 FQNEAQ (reference sequence). CDR3: CASSSGRQATNEKLFF. The CDR3 DNA is TGTGCCAGCAGCTCAGGGCGTCAGGCAACTAATGAAAAACTGTTTTTT.

This chain uses TRBV6-1 with TRBJ1-3, with D unclear. The CDR3 length is 14 residues. From germline, CDR1 is MNHNS and CDR2 SASEGT. V lost 4 bases, J lost 0 bases, and 7 bases lay in between. CDR3: CASSVVTSGNTIYF. CDR3 bases: TGTGCCAGCAGTGTGGTGACCTCTGGAAACACCATATATTTT.